These 13 T cell receptor beta chains came from one sample sequenced in a study of blood T cell repertoires in COVID-19. Profiled with immunoSEQ multiplex PCR; TCRdb holds only in-frame clones, not every one. The repertoire holds some 250,000 clones, with over 70% as singletons. Sequenced material: peripheral blood. All receptors derive from an elderly woman with acute or convalescent COVID-19.

The chain recombines TRBV5-1 with TRBJ1-3, with a weak D call TRBD1 (6 bases). CDR3 length: 15 amino acids. V lost 5 bases and J lost 2, with 14 bases in between. Germline-derived CDR1 and CDR2 are SGHRS and YFSETQ. As DNA, the CDR3 is TGCGCCAGCAGACCCCCAGGGGCGCCTGGAAACACCATATATTTT. Amino acids: CASRPPGAPGNTIYF.

The V gene is TRBV18, the J gene TRBJ2-1; weak D call: TRBD1 (5 bases). V lost 2 bases and J 8 bases, leaving 16 bases between the germline ends. This CDR3 has 15 amino acids. In germline, CDR1 is KGHSH, CDR2 LQKENI. CDR3 bases: TGTGCCAGCTCACCAGTAGCAGGGATGGGCGATGAGCAGTTCTTC. Its translation: CASSPVAGMGDEQFF.

V usage is TRBV3-1 (or the pseudogene TRBV3-2) and J usage is TRBJ1-1; D is perhaps TRBD1 (5 bases). CDR3 size: 15 residues. Germline V gene data show CDR1 as LGHDT and CDR2 as YNNKEL (reference sequence). V shed 4 bases and J shed 4 bases, with 16 bases lying between them. The CDR3 loop reads CASSPPPGGGTEAFF. In DNA form, the CDR3 reads TGTGCCAGCAGCCCACCCCCTGGGGGAGGCACTGAAGCTTTCTTT.

This clone came up many times. The chain is built from TRBV9 and TRBJ1-1; D ambiguous. Germline assignment: CDR1 SGDLS and CDR2 YYNGEE. The V gene lost 4 bases and the J gene lost 0 bases, with 7 bases spanning the gap. The length of the CDR3 is 13 residues. The CDR3 region is CASSFQMNTEAFF. The CDR3 region has the DNA TGTGCCAGCAGCTTCCAGATGAACACTGAAGCTTTCTTT.

The gene calls are TRBV5-4 and TRBJ2-1; 9 positions match TRBD2. The trim removed 4 bases at V and 0 bases at J, leaving 5 bases unmatched. CDR1 is SGHNT and CDR2 is YYREEE in the germline V gene (reference sequence). This CDR3 has 16 amino acids. The CDR3 DNA reads as TGTGCCAGCAGCCTTAGCGGGGGAAACTCCTACAATGAGCAGTTCTTC. Translating gives CASSLSGGNSYNEQFF.

The chain recombines TRBV6-5 with TRBJ2-7; D gene unclear. From germline, CDR1 is MNHEY and CDR2 SVGAGI. The CDR3 has 11 amino acids. V was cut by 7 bases and J by 2 bases, with 6 bases left in between. CDR3 sequence (DNA): TGTGCCAGCACCCAGGCCTACGAGCAGTACTTC. It codes for CASTQAYEQYF.

The chain has TRBV3-1 (or the pseudogene TRBV3-2) and TRBJ2-3, with unresolved D. This CDR3 has 15 amino acids. Germline CDR1 LGHDT, CDR2 YNNKEL (reference sequence). Trimming removed 0 bases from V and 0 bases from J, with 7 bases in between. CDR3 DNA sequence: TGTGCCAGCAGCCAAGATACCAGGAGCACAGATACGCAGTATTTT. Translated: CASSQDTRSTDTQYF.

This chain joins TRBV29-1 and TRBJ1-2; 9 positions match TRBD1. The germline CDR1 and CDR2 sequences are SQVTM and ANQGSEA. The V gene end was trimmed by 1 base and the J gene end by 6 bases; junction bases not matched to a gene: 12. This CDR3 has 16 amino acids. The CDR3 here is CSVEGNPGQGNDGYTF. The CDR3 DNA reads as TGCAGCGTTGAAGGAAACCCGGGACAGGGAAACGATGGCTACACCTTC.

The chain employs TRBV6-5 and TRBJ2-3, with 8 bases aligning to TRBD2. Trimming removed 6 bases from V and 2 bases from J; junction bases left unmatched: 7. This CDR3 comprises 15 residues. CDR1 is MNHEY and CDR2 is SVGAGI in the germline V gene. CDR3 in amino acids: CASRGLAAYTDTQYF. CDR3 sequence (DNA): TGTGCCAGCAGAGGACTAGCCGCTTACACAGATACGCAGTATTTT.

Here the CDR3 DNA reads TGTGCCAGCAGCCCCTTTCTCGGGGGAGTATACAATGAGCAGTTCTTC. Protein sequence: CASSPFLGGVYNEQFF. The rearrangement links TRBV3-1 (or the pseudogene TRBV3-2) to TRBJ2-1; D may be TRBD2 (6 bases). Trimming cost V 4 bases and J 4 bases, with 17 bases left between them. Germline V gives CDR1 LGHDT, CDR2 YNNKEL (reference sequence). The CDR3 contains 16 residues.

CDR3 nucleotide sequence: TGCAGTGCCAGGTCATCCGACGAGCAGTACTTC. Protein product: CSARSSDEQYF. The chain uses TRBV20-1 and TRBJ2-7; D gene ambiguous. The CDR3 sequence is 11 residues long. CDR1 and CDR2 (germline): DFQATT, SNEGSKA (reference sequence). V lost 6 bases and J 5 bases, leaving 11 bases between the germline ends.

The gene calls are TRBV11-2 and TRBJ2-3; 8 bases map to TRBD1. The CDR3 consists of 14 residues. Germline V gene lookup returns CDR1 SGHAT and CDR2 FQNNGV. V shed 5 bases and J 4 bases; nucleotides not matched to a gene: 5. CDR3: CASSVRQGPDTQYF. The CDR3 nucleotides read TGTGCCAGCAGCGTAAGACAGGGGCCAGATACGCAGTATTTT.

The rearrangement uses TRBV19 and TRBJ1-3; TRBD1 might be the D (6 bases). Trimming left V 8 bases short and J 0 bases short, with 14 bases between. Germline CDR1 LNHDA, CDR2 SQIVND (reference sequence). The CDR3 extends over 15 amino acids. The CDR3 spells CASFDYRASGNTIYF. CDR3 nucleotides: TGTGCCAGTTTCGACTACAGGGCCTCTGGAAACACCATATATTTT.